The next 21 T cell receptor beta chains were all read from a single sample in a study of T-cell memory formation after mild COVID-19. TCRdb re-called the 5' RACE reads with MiXCR, one entry per CDR3 protein. Here the sample spans roughly 240,000 distinct CDR3 sequences, roughly 17% being singletons. Input material: PBMCs or a T cell subset sorted from them (not recorded which). Receptors originate from a man younger than 30 who had mild COVID-19 (a few samples of this study predate the infection). Cell type and time point are not known.

This clonotype was seen more than once but under ten times. This sequence joins TRBV15 and TRBJ1-5; 8 positions agree with TRBD1. V shed 5 bases and J 6 bases; nucleotides not matched to a gene: 6. The germline V gene has CDR1 LNHNV and CDR2 YYDKDF (reference sequence). The CDR3 contains 14 residues. Here the CDR3 reads CATSLQGVGQPQHF. For the CDR3, the DNA is TGTGCCACCAGCTTACAGGGGGTCGGTCAGCCCCAGCATTTT.

The gene calls are TRBV12-3 or TRBV12-4 and TRBJ1-5; D unresolved. The CDR3 has 18 amino acids. Deletions cut 3 bases from V and 4 bases from J, with 22 bases between. The DNA for the CDR3 is TGTGCCAGCAGTTTGCGGCGGGCTCGCGGTATCTGGAATCAGCCCCAGCATTTT. This translates into CASSLRRARGIWNQPQHF.

Ten or more counts support this clonotype. The V and J genes are TRBV7-8 and TRBJ1-2, with D perhaps matching TRBD1 (5 bases). V was clipped by 1 base and J by 0 bases, with 9 bases between them. The CDR3 loop spans 15 amino acids. Germline V gene sequence: CDR1 SGHVS, CDR2 FQNEAQ. CDR3 sequence: CASSLGGWTNYGYTF. Written as DNA, the CDR3 is TGTGCCAGCAGCTTAGGGGGCTGGACTAACTATGGCTACACCTTC.

In this sample, this clonotype turned up a few times. The chain links TRBV29-1 to TRBJ2-3; either TRBD1 or TRBD2 may fit D (5 bases each). The CDR3 spans 11 residues. Germline lookup yields CDR1 SQVTM and CDR2 ANQGSEA. Trimming shortened V by 7 bases and J by 11 bases, and 16 bases separated the two germline ends. Here the CDR3 DNA reads TGCAGCGCAGAGGGGCTTAAGAAGCAGTATTTT. Translating it yields CSAEGLKKQYF.

This chain joins TRBV7-2 and TRBJ1-3; D unclear. The CDR3 sequence is 12 residues long. V lost 3 bases and J lost 4, with 4 bases in between. Germline V lookup: CDR1 SGHTA, CDR2 FQGNSA. The CDR3 loop is CASSFWGNTIYF. Written as DNA, the CDR3 is TGTGCCAGCAGCTTTTGGGGAAACACCATATATTTT.

The rearrangement links TRBV4-1 to TRBJ1-1, with TRBD1 as a possible D gene (5 bases). Germline CDR1 reads MGHRA; CDR2 reads YSYEKL. Trimming stripped 0 bases from V and 1 base from J, with 9 bases between. The CDR3 runs to 15 residues. CDR3 nucleotide sequence: TGCGCCAGCAGCCAAGAGCCAGGGAGGAACACTGAAGCTTTCTTT. It translates to CASSQEPGRNTEAFF.

This chain joins TRBV6-5 and TRBJ1-2, with no clear D. Trimming took off 6 bases at V and 3 bases at J, with 14 bases between the two ends. CDR1 is MNHEY, CDR2 SVGAGI, per germline. This CDR3 has 14 amino acids. The CDR3: CASSPQWLDYGYTF. CDR3 nucleotides: TGTGCCAGCAGCCCACAGTGGTTGGACTATGGCTACACCTTC.

This clonotype was seen a handful of times. This chain uses TRBV28 with TRBJ2-5; TRBD2 agrees at 7 bases. The junction had 8 bases not matched to a gene; V was cut back by 3 bases and J by 7 bases. The CDR3 is made up of 14 amino acids. Germline V lookup: CDR1 MDHEN, CDR2 SYDVKM. DNA of the CDR3: TGTGCCAGCAGTTTGTGGAGCAGGGAGGGGACCCAGTACTTC. Protein sequence: CASSLWSREGTQYF.

This clonotype was observed a few times. This chain connects TRBV10-3 to TRBJ2-7; no clear D. CDR3 length: 15 amino acids. Looked up from germline, CDR1 is ENHRY and CDR2 is SYGVKD. The V end lost 3 bases, the J end lost 0 bases, and 12 bases lay between the germline ends. CDR3 bases: TGTGCCATCAGTGACCCCGGCTATAGCTCCTACGAGCAGTACTTC. This encodes CAISDPGYSSYEQYF.

The chain has TRBV12-3 or TRBV12-4 and TRBJ1-1; D gene unclear. The CDR3 sequence is 14 residues long. Trimming cost V 4 bases and J 1 base, with 10 bases left between them. This CDR3 reads CASSWTVGNTEAFF. CDR3 DNA: TGTGCCAGCAGTTGGACGGTAGGGAACACTGAAGCTTTCTTT.

This clonotype was counted a few times. This chain connects TRBV7-2 to TRBJ2-2, with 8 positions matching TRBD1. Germline V gene sequence: CDR1 SGHTA, CDR2 FQGNSA. This CDR3 is 14 amino acids long. The V and J ends lost 5 bases and 5 bases, in that order; junction bases with no gene match: 4. As DNA, the CDR3 is TGTGCCAGCAGCCTGACAGGGGAGACCGGGGAGCTGTTTTTT. Its protein product is CASSLTGETGELFF. Based on the CDR3 plus reference TRBV7-2 and TRBJ2-2, the full variable domain is GAGVSQSPSNKVTEKGKDVELRCDPISGHTALYWYRQSLGQGLEFLIYFQGNSAPDKSGLPSDRFSAERTGGSVSTLTIQRTQQEDSAVYLCASSLTGETGELFFGEGSRLTVL.

This clonotype was seen only a few times. The chain couples TRBV5-1 to TRBJ1-2; possibly TRBD1 for D (5 bases). This CDR3 is 16 amino acids long. Trimming removed 0 bases from V and 0 bases from J, with 12 bases in between. Germline CDR1 reads SGHRS; CDR2 reads YFSETQ. The CDR3: CASSLVFPGANYGYTF. CDR3 sequence (DNA): TGCGCCAGCAGCTTGGTATTTCCGGGGGCTAACTATGGCTACACCTTC. Together with reference TRBV5-1 and TRBJ1-2, the CDR3 gives the full variable domain: KAGVTQTPRYLIKTRGQQVTLSCSPISGHRSVSWYQQTPGQGLQFLFEYFSETQRNKGNFPGRFSGRQFSNSRSEMNVSTLELGDSALYLCASSLVFPGANYGYTFGSGTRLTVV.

The chain combines TRBV20-1 with TRBJ1-2, with D perhaps TRBD1 (5 bases). V lost 7 bases, J lost 8 bases, and 17 bases lay in between. The CDR3 is 12 amino acids. CDR1 DFQATT and CDR2 SNEGSKA come from the germline V gene (reference sequence). The CDR3 region has the DNA TGCAGTGGCACTCGGGACTCACGGGGCTACACCTTC. Protein product: CSGTRDSRGYTF.

This clonotype was picked up a small number of times. V gene TRBV27 combines with J gene TRBJ2-1; D tentatively fits TRBD1 or TRBD2 (6 bases each). The CDR3 sequence is 16 residues long. The V gene lost 1 base and the J gene lost 3 bases, with 13 bases spanning the gap. Germline-derived CDR1 and CDR2 are MNHEY and SMNVEV (reference sequence). CDR3 sequence (DNA): TGTGCCAGCAGTTTATTCGGGGGCCTGATCTACAATGAGCAGTTCTTC. Translating gives CASSLFGGLIYNEQFF.

V is TRBV12-3 or TRBV12-4 and J is TRBJ2-2; D may be TRBD1 (5 bases). This CDR3 has 15 residues. Trimming took 5 bases from V and 0 from J, leaving 10 bases between them. The CDR3 nucleotides read TGTGCCAGCAGTCCCAGGGCCCCGAACACCGGGGAGCTGTTTTTT. Protein product: CASSPRAPNTGELFF.

The sample holds many counts of this clonotype. This rearrangement joins TRBV4-3 to TRBJ2-1; D gene uncertain. CDR3 length equals 12 residues. The V gene's germline CDR1 is LGHNA and CDR2 YSLEER. Deletions cut 1 base from V and 6 bases from J, with 4 bases between. The CDR3 sequence: CASSQVANEQFF. The CDR3 DNA follows: TGCGCCAGCAGCCAAGTTGCCAATGAGCAGTTCTTC.

This clonotype came up a few times. The V call is TRBV7-6, the J call TRBJ2-5; D tentatively fits TRBD1 or TRBD2 (5 bases each). The length of the CDR3 is 14 residues. CDR1 is SGHVS and CDR2 is FNYEAQ in the germline V gene. The V and J ends lost 5 bases and 2 bases respectively, with 12 bases between them. CDR3 loop: CASSPRGPQETQYF. The CDR3 DNA reads as TGTGCCAGCAGCCCTCGGGGCCCTCAAGAGACCCAGTACTTC. The entire variable domain, with the rest obtained from reference TRBV7-6 and TRBJ2-5, is as follows: GAGVSQSPRYKVTKRGQDVALRCDPISGHVSLYWYRQALGQGPEFLTYFNYEAQQDKSGLPNDRFSAERPEGSISTLTIQRTEQRDSAMYRCASSPRGPQETQYFGPGTRLLVL.

The V and J genes are TRBV6-2 or TRBV6-3 and TRBJ1-5; 7 bases fit TRBD1. Germline assignment: CDR1 MNHEY and CDR2 SVGEGT. V lost 5 bases to trimming and J lost 2 bases; unmatched junction nucleotides: 9. This CDR3 is built from 16 residues. The CDR3 coding sequence is TGTGCCAGCAGTGAGAGACAGGGATCGGGCAATCAGCCCCAGCATTTT. This gives the protein CASSERQGSGNQPQHF.

The J gene is TRBJ2-3, the V gene TRBV18, with D hard to call. Looked up from germline, CDR1 is KGHSH and CDR2 is LQKENI. The CDR3 has 13 amino acids. The chain's CDR3 is CASLPPGTDTQYF. Written as DNA, the CDR3 is TGTGCAAGCCTTCCCCCCGGCACAGATACGCAGTATTTT. Together with reference TRBV18 and TRBJ2-3, the CDR3 gives the full variable domain: NAGVMQNPRHLVRRRGQEARLRCSPMKGHSHVYWYRQLPEEGLKFMVYLQKENIIDESGMPKERFSAEFPKEGPSILRIQQVVRGDSAAYFCASLPPGTDTQYFGPGTRLTVL.

This clonotype was counted a few times. This chain connects TRBV5-1 to TRBJ2-2, with 10 bases aligning to TRBD2. The CDR3 has 15 amino acids. CDR1 is SGHRS and CDR2 is YFSETQ in the germline V gene. The V gene end was trimmed by 0 bases and the J gene end by 7 bases; junction bases not matched to a gene: 3. For the CDR3, the DNA is TGCGCCAGCAGCTTGGAACTAGCGGGGCACGGGGAGCTGTTTTTT. This translates into CASSLELAGHGELFF.

This clonotype was detected only a few times. The V call is TRBV5-6, the J call TRBJ2-5, with TRBD2 as a possible D gene (6 bases). Trimming took off 0 bases at V and 7 bases at J, with 16 bases between the two ends. This CDR3 spans 15 amino acids. Per the germline V gene, CDR1 is SGHDT and CDR2 is YYEEEE. CDR3 DNA sequence: TGTGCCAGCAGCTTGGCCAGGGACTTGGCGGGGACCCAGTACTTC. The encoded protein is CASSLARDLAGTQYF.